The sequence of this TCR beta chain was determined in a study of control samples from healthy donors and cancer patients. The CDR3 contains 13 residues. Trimming removed 6 bases at V and 0 bases at J, with 8 bases between. CDR1 is MDHEN, CDR2 SYDVKM, per germline. Sequenced by immunoSEQ multiplex PCR; TCRdb stores in-frame clones only, minus some. The listing records approximately 190,000 clones. Sequenced: blood. This rearrangement joins TRBV28 to TRBJ1-1; D perhaps matches TRBD1 (5 bases). This TCR came from a woman between 25 and 40 years old in good health. The CDR3 DNA follows: TGTGCCAGCAGACGGGGGTTGAACACTGAAGCTTTCTTT. Translation gives CASRRGLNTEAFF.